This T cell receptor (beta chain) was profiled in a study of T cell responses to AZD1222 COVID-19 vaccine. For the study at large: The analysis combined second doses at about 4 or about 12 weeks.

About this clone: Its target is not known.

Overall study results and limits: The study reported that nearly half of spike-specific TCRs target unmutated variant regions. Only a handful of AZD1222 recipients, roughly six in all, had baseline seropositivity. Increases in Spike-specific TCR breadth and depth were seen after two AZD1222 doses.

The method was immunoSEQ multiplex PCR; TCRdb's version includes in-frame clones alone and lacks a portion of them. The sample yields under 150,000 clones, 85% to 90% seen once. Germline V lookup: CDR1 MDHEN, CDR2 SYDVKM. This CDR3 has 18 residues. Losses at the gene ends were 6 bases for V and 2 bases for J; bases not matched to a gene: 17. This specimen consisted of peripheral blood, obtained on day 0 of AZD1222 vaccination. This rearrangement joins TRBV28 to TRBJ2-7; TRBD2 aligns across 9 bases. This TCR was recovered from an adult in good health. This chain's CDR3 is CASSSDGGAGGATYEQYF. The CDR3 coding sequence is TGTGCCAGCAGCTCGGACGGGGGAGCGGGAGGAGCGACCTACGAGCAGTACTTC.